Below are 19 T cell receptor beta chains sequenced from a single sample in a study of high-grade serous ovarian cancer treatment subgroups. Tumor tissue was taken before any definitive surgery or chemotherapy was given. The table came from immunoSEQ multiplex PCR; TCRdb's copy has only in-frame clones and leaves some out. The table includes 9,500 to 15,000 clones, about 88% detected once. Sequences were obtained from tumor tissue. These TCRs come from a human donor with high-grade serous ovarian cancer.

This chain joins TRBV30 and TRBJ1-5; D remains unclear. CDR3 length equals 12 residues. The germline V gene encodes CDR1 GTSNPN and CDR2 SVGIG (reference sequence). V was shortened by 2 bases and J by 4 bases, with 6 bases between the two germline ends. CDR3 nucleotides: TGTGCCTGGAGTTTCGGAAATCAGCCCCAGCATTTT. Its translation: CAWSFGNQPQHF. Variable domain in full (rest from reference TRBV30 and TRBJ1-5): SQTIHQWPATLVQPVGSPLSLECTVEGTSNPNLYWYRQAAGRGLQLLFYSVGIGQISSEVPQNLSASRPQDRQFILSSKKLLLSDSGFYLCAWSFGNQPQHFGDGTRLSIL.

The rearrangement links TRBV6-5 to TRBJ2-1, with D perhaps being TRBD1 or TRBD2 (5 bases each). This CDR3 has 13 residues. V was cut by 6 bases and J by 10 bases, with 16 bases left in between. Per germline, CDR1 MNHEY and CDR2 SVGAGI. The CDR3 loop is CASSGDEFREQFF. The CDR3, as DNA: TGTGCCAGCAGCGGGGACGAATTTAGGGAGCAGTTCTTC.

This chain's CDR3 is CASSVEGRREEQFF. As DNA, the CDR3 is TGTGCCAGCAGCGTAGAAGGACGACGAGAGGAGCAGTTCTTC. The V and J genes are TRBV9 and TRBJ2-1, with D hard to call. Per germline, CDR1 SGDLS and CDR2 YYNGEE. The CDR3 runs to 14 residues. Trimming removed 0 bases at V and 10 bases at J, with 14 bases between. The entire variable domain, with the rest obtained from reference TRBV9 and TRBJ2-1, is as follows: DSGVTQTPKHLITATGQRVTLRCSPRSGDLSVYWYQQSLDQGLQFLIQYYNGEERAKGNILERFSAQQFPDLHSELNLSSLELGDSALYFCASSVEGRREEQFFGPGTRLTVL.

In its sample, this clone was seen once. This chain connects TRBV15 to TRBJ2-5; a possible D gene is TRBD2 (5 bases). Germline V gene sequence: CDR1 LNHNV, CDR2 YYDKDF (reference sequence). The CDR3 spans 12 residues. With 1 base removed from V and 10 bases from J, the gap between germline ends came to 10 bases. CDR3 residues: CATSRGGLDQYF. The CDR3 DNA reads TGTGCCACCAGCAGAGGAGGGTTGGACCAGTACTTC.

This clone was counted a single time. The CDR3 sequence is CASSYHRTRPGGEQYV. The DNA for the CDR3 is TGTGCCAGCAGTTACCATAGGACTAGACCTGGAGGCGAGCAGTACGTC. The V gene is TRBV7-8, the J gene TRBJ2-7; 7 bases are a match to TRBD2. The CDR3 loop spans 16 amino acids. Losses at the gene ends were 6 bases for V and 6 bases for J; bases not matched to a gene: 17. CDR1 is SGHVS, CDR2 FQNEAQ, per germline.

The gene calls are TRBV7-9 and TRBJ2-3; weak D call: TRBD2 (6 bases). V lost 3 bases and J lost 2, with 18 bases in between. Germline loops: CDR1 SEHNR, CDR2 FQNEAQ (reference sequence). This CDR3 contains 17 residues. CDR3 sequence: CASSLGGSGGFTDTQYF. The CDR3 bases are TGTGCCAGCAGCTTGGGAGGTAGCGGAGGCTTCACAGATACGCAGTATTTT.

CDR3: CASSYPGQGYEQYF. The CDR3, as DNA: TGTGCCAGCAGCTATCCGGGACAGGGCTACGAGCAGTACTTC. This chain connects TRBV5-6 to TRBJ2-7; 9 positions agree with TRBD1. Germline V CDR1 and CDR2: SGHDT, YYEEEE. The CDR3 spans 14 residues. V lost 3 bases and J lost 3; bases outside the gene matches: 4.

This clone has a handful of counts. The J gene is TRBJ2-3, the V gene TRBV4-2; unclear D gene. V was cut by 0 bases and J by 0 bases, with 10 bases left in between. There are 16 residues in the CDR3. CDR1 is LGHNA and CDR2 is YNFKEQ in the germline V gene. The CDR3 coding sequence is TGTGCCAGCAGCCAAGAGGCTTCCTCTAGCACAGATACGCAGTATTTT. Translation: CASSQEASSSTDTQYF.

The chain employs TRBV12-5 and TRBJ2-5; a possible D gene is TRBD2 (6 bases). This CDR3 is built from 14 residues. V lost 3 bases and J lost 1, with 9 bases in between. The germline CDR1 and CDR2 sequences are LGHNT and FRNRAP. The CDR3 protein is CASGFFGGQETQYF. The CDR3 DNA is TGTGCTAGTGGTTTTTTCGGGGGCCAAGAGACCCAGTACTTC.

CDR3 region: CASSEGPRDEQFF. As DNA, the CDR3 is TGTGCCAGCAGTGAGGGGCCCCGTGATGAGCAGTTCTTC. This sequence joins TRBV9 and TRBJ2-1, with D perhaps matching TRBD1 or TRBD2 (5 bases each). The germline V gene encodes CDR1 SGDLS and CDR2 YYNGEE. The V gene lost 5 bases and the J gene lost 8 bases, with 14 bases spanning the gap. The CDR3 loop spans 13 amino acids.

The V gene is TRBV2, the J gene TRBJ1-5; D perhaps matches TRBD1 (5 bases). With 3 bases removed from V and 4 bases from J, the gap between germline ends came to 10 bases. CDR3 size: 14 residues. Germline V gene data show CDR1 as SNHLY and CDR2 as FYNNEI. CDR3 in DNA: TGTGCCAGCAGTGATACGTCAGGGAATCAGCCCCAGCATTTT. Translation: CASSDTSGNQPQHF.

The chain carries TRBV2 and TRBJ1-5, with TRBD1 matching over 10 bases. Germline CDR1 SNHLY, CDR2 FYNNEI. The CDR3 runs to 13 residues. Trimming removed 6 bases from V and 9 bases from J; junction bases left unmatched: 5. DNA for the CDR3: TGTGCCAGCAGGGACAGGGGGTATCTGCCCCAGCATTTT. Its protein is CASRDRGYLPQHF.

The rearrangement uses TRBV28 and TRBJ1-6, with D perhaps matching TRBD1 (6 bases). CDR1 and CDR2 (germline): MDHEN, SYDVKM. Trimming left V 5 bases short and J 6 bases short, with 11 bases between. The CDR3 consists of 14 residues. The CDR3 spells CASSTGLSNSPLHF. Written as DNA, the CDR3 is TGTGCCAGCAGTACAGGGTTAAGTAATTCACCCCTCCACTTT.

In nucleotides, the CDR3 is TGTGCCAGCAGCTTAGCGTCTGGAGATAATTCACCCCTCCACTTT. Its translation is CASSLASGDNSPLHF. The gene calls are TRBV7-9 and TRBJ1-6; D is unclear. CDR1 is SEHNR, CDR2 FQNEAQ, per germline (reference sequence). CDR3 size: 15 residues. Trimming removed 0 bases from V and 5 bases from J, with 8 bases in between.

This chain uses TRBV15 with TRBJ1-4; the match to TRBD1 covers 7 bases. The CDR3 length is 15 residues. The germline V gene encodes CDR1 LNHNV and CDR2 YYDKDF (reference sequence). V lost 6 bases and J lost 6; bases outside the gene matches: 10. The CDR3 here is CATRKDDRVYEKLFF. In DNA, the CDR3 is TGTGCCACCAGGAAAGACGACAGGGTATATGAAAAACTGTTTTTT.

The chain is built from TRBV18 and TRBJ1-1; the D is unclear. This CDR3 is built from 12 residues. Between the trimmed V and J ends, which lost 1 base and 3 bases, there was a span of 3 bases. Germline-derived CDR1 and CDR2 are KGHSH and LQKENI. This CDR3 is CASSPRDTEAFF. The CDR3 nucleotides read TGTGCCAGCTCACCACGGGACACTGAAGCTTTCTTT.

The rearrangement uses TRBV9 and TRBJ2-1; 10 bases map to TRBD1. The junction had 5 bases not matched to a gene; V was cut back by 0 bases and J by 5 bases. The germline gives CDR1 SGDLS, CDR2 YYNGEE. This CDR3 region has 16 residues. The chain's CDR3 is CASSVDLGTGDNEQFF. The DNA of the CDR3 is TGTGCCAGCAGCGTAGACTTAGGGACAGGGGACAATGAGCAGTTCTTC.

The V and J genes are TRBV28 and TRBJ1-1; D gene uncertain. V lost 5 bases and J 7 bases, leaving 8 bases between the germline ends. The CDR3 has 11 residues. Per the germline V gene, CDR1 is MDHEN and CDR2 is SYDVKM. In nucleotides, the CDR3 is TGTGCCAGCAGTGGGTTGGGTGAAGCTTTCTTT. Its translation is CASSGLGEAFF.

This chain joins TRBV7-8 and TRBJ2-3; 11 nucleotides agree with TRBD2. This CDR3 is 16 amino acids long. Trimming removed 2 bases from V and 4 bases from J; junction bases left unmatched: 5. Germline V gene data show CDR1 as SGHVS and CDR2 as FQNEAQ. CDR3 sequence: CASSLIPSGGPDTQYF. Here the CDR3 DNA reads TGTGCCAGCAGCTTAATACCTAGCGGGGGGCCAGATACGCAGTATTTT.